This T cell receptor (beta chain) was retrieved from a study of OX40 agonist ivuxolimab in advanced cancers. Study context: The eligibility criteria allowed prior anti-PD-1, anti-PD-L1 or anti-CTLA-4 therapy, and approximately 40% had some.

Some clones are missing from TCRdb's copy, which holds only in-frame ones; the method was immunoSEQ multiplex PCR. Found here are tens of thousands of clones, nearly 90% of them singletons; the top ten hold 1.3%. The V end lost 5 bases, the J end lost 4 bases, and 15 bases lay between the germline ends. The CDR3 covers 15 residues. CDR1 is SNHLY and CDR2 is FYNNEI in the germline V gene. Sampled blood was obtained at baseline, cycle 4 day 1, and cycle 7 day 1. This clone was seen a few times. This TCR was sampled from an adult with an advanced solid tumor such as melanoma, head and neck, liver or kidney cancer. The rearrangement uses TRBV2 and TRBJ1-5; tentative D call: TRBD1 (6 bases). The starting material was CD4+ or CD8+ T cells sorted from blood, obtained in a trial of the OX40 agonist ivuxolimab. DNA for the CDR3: TGTGCCAGCAGTCCTACGCGGGGGACAAATCAGCCCCAGCATTTT. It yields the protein CASSPTRGTNQPQHF.